The entry that follows covers one T cell receptor (beta chain) sequence. The sample is drawn from a study of blood T cell repertoires in COVID-19. Study details: Donors in the United States, Italy and Spain gave samples during acute or convalescent COVID-19.

Participant-reported clinical history was the basis for cohort assignment. Trimming took 1 base from V and 10 from J, leaving 14 bases between them. Germline V gives CDR1 SGHVS, CDR2 FQNEAQ. The CDR3 runs 15 residues. Authors' data handling: Reference gene primer amplification yielded estimated nucleated cell counts. Generated by immunoSEQ multiplex PCR, the TCRdb table keeps only in-frame clones and is missing some. The V and J calls and the clone size are those of that table, but D and trimming were determined from the DNA. The sample includes fewer than 450,000 clones, around 91% of them seen just once.

Material: PBMCs or T cells enriched from blood (not recorded which). The source of this sequence is a man between 18 and 35 years old who had recovered from COVID-19. The rearrangement joins TRBV7-8 to TRBJ1-6, with D possibly being TRBD1 (6 bases). The CDR3, as DNA: TGTGCCAGCAGCTTAGGTGGCAGGGGCGACTCACCCCTCCACTTT. This sequence encodes CASSLGGRGDSPLHF.